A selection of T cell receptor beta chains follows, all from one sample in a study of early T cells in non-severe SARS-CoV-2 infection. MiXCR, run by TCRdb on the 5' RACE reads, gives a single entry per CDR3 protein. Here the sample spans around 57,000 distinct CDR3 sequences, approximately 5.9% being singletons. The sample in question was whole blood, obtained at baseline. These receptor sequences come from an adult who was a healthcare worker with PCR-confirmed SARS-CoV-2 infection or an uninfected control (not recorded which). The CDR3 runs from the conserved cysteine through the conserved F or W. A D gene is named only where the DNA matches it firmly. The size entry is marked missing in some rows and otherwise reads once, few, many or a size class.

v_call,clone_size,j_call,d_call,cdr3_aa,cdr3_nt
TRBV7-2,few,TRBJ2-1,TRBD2,CASSLIAGAGNEQFF,TGTGCCAGCAGCTTAATAGCGGGAGCGGGCAATGAGCAGTTCTTC
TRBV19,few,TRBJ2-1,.,CASSRSSQTIYNEQFF,TGTGCCAGTAGTAGAAGTTCTCAAACCATTTACAATGAGCAGTTCTTC
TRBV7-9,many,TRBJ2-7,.,CASSSTRGGYEQYF,TGTGCCAGCAGCTCTACCCGAGGAGGGTACGAGCAGTACTTC
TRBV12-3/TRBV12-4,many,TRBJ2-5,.,CASSFLGAEETQYF,TGTGCCAGCAGTTTCTTGGGGGCGGAAGAGACCCAGTACTTC
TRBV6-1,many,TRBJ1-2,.,CASESLGTFNYGYTF,TGTGCCTCTGAGTCATTAGGGACATTTAACTATGGCTACACCTTC
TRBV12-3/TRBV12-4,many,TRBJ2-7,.,CASSLVREQYF,TGTGCCAGCAGTTTAGTCCGCGAGCAGTACTTC
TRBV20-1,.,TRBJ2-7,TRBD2,CSVAGLAEAEQYF,TGCAGTGTCGCGGGACTAGCGGAGGCCGAGCAGTACTTC
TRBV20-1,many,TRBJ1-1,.,CSATTALGKNTEAFF,TGCAGTGCAACTACCGCCCTGGGGAAGAACACTGAAGCTTTCTTT
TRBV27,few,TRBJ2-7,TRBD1,CASSRDGTGFFKRDYEQYF,TGTGCCAGCAGTAGGGACGGGACAGGGTTTTTTAAGCGGGATTACGAGCAGTACTTC
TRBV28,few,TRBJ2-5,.,CASSPNRVTNFQQETQYF,TGTGCCAGCAGTCCCAACAGGGTAACAAACTTCCAACAAGAGACCCAGTACTTC
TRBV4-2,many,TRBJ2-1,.,CASSQESLSNEQFF,TGTGCCAGCAGCCAAGAGAGCCTATCCAATGAGCAGTTCTTC
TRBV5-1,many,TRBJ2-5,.,CASSLQVQETQYF,TGCGCCAGCAGCTTACAGGTTCAAGAGACCCAGTACTTC
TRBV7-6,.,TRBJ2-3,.,CASSPPLGHSTDTQYF,TGTGCCAGCAGCCCACCCCTGGGACACAGCACAGATACGCAGTATTTT
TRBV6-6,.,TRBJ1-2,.,CASVTTGYGYTF,TGTGCCAGTGTTACAACAGGGTATGGCTACACCTTC
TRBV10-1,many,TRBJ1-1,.,CASSGPHSPPGMNTEAFF,TGCGCCAGCAGTGGCCCCCATTCCCCTCCCGGGATGAACACTGAAGCTTTCTTT
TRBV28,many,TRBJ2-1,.,CASSLNGGAAYGEQFF,TGTGCCAGCAGTTTAAACGGGGGAGCCGCCTACGGTGAGCAGTTCTTC
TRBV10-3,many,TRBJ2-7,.,CAISEVGQGVYEQYF,TGTGCCATCAGTGAAGTTGGGCAGGGAGTGTACGAGCAGTACTTC
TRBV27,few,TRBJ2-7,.,CASSAPGLTYEQYF,TGTGCCAGCAGTGCGCCCGGACTTACCTACGAGCAGTACTTC
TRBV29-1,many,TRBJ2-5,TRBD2,CSARGGPETQYF,TGCAGCGCGAGGGGAGGGCCAGAGACCCAGTACTTC
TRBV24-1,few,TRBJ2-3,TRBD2,CATSELAGVTDTQYF,TGTGCCACCAGTGAGCTAGCGGGAGTCACAGATACGCAGTATTTT
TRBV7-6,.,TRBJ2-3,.,CASSTHREDTQYF,TGTGCCAGCAGCACCCACAGGGAAGATACGCAGTATTTT
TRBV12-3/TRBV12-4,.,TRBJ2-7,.,CASSSLASSYEQYF,TGTGCCAGCAGTTCTCTAGCTAGCTCCTACGAGCAGTACTTC
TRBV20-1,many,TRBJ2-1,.,CSAHRGALNNEQFF,TGCAGTGCCCACCGGGGGGCATTGAACAATGAGCAGTTCTTC
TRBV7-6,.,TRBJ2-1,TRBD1,CASSSLPNRVTGNSDNEQFF,TGTGCCAGCAGCTCCCTCCCCAATAGGGTGACAGGGAACTCAGACAATGAGCAGTTCTTC
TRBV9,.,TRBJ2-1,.,CASSASSGEQFF,TGTGCCAGCAGCGCAAGTAGCGGTGAACAGTTCTTC
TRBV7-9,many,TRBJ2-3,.,CASSLAYIPSTDTQYF,TGTGCCAGCAGCTTAGCTTACATACCGTCCACAGATACGCAGTATTTT
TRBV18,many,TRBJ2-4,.,CASSEDWKNIQYF,TGTGCCAGCTCAGAGGACTGGAAAAACATTCAGTACTTC
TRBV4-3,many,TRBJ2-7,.,CASSQDLGYYEQYF,TGCGCCAGCAGCCAAGATCTGGGATACTACGAGCAGTACTTC
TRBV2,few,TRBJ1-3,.,CATNPLWGDSPENTIYF,TGTGCCACCAATCCCCTCTGGGGGGATTCGCCCGAAAACACCATATATTTT